The subject of this entry is one TCR beta chain. Its target is unknown. It was with 60 Vbeta and 13 Jbeta primers that the PCR ran. Sequenced by immunoSEQ multiplex PCR; TCRdb stores in-frame clones only, minus some. The sample holds fewer than 130,000 clones, around 83% seen once. The CDR3 is made up of 16 amino acids. Losses at the gene ends were 0 bases for V and 9 bases for J; bases not matched to a gene: 8. Germline lookup yields CDR1 SQVTM and CDR2 ANQGSEA. This entry belongs to a study of cytomegalovirus exposure and HLA in healthy donors. At the level of the study: Early on, a data release was issued that held about 85 million unique TCRs from HLA-typed donors.

Study observations and caveats: Later analysis identified a missense DCLRE1C variant that was linked to TCR beta V- and J-gene trimming. Associated with cytomegalovirus, according to the listing, were approximately 160 TCR beta chains.

V gene TRBV29-1 combines with J gene TRBJ2-1; 13 positions match TRBD2. Material for sequencing was PBMCs. The source is a woman aged 60 to 75 in good health and CMV-seropositive. CDR3 nucleotides: TGCAGCGTTGAAGATCGGACTAGCGGGAGTTCCGGTGAGCAGTTCTTC. It translates to CSVEDRTSGSSGEQFF.